This passage covers 17 T cell receptor beta chains from one sample sequenced in a study of cytomegalovirus exposure and HLA in healthy donors. The PCR employed 60 Vbeta primers together with 13 Jbeta primers. Assay: immunoSEQ multiplex PCR; the TCRdb copy retains only in-frame clones and omits some. The sample records approximately 180,000 clones, around 75% being singletons. The sequenced material came from PBMCs. These receptors originate from a male donor in good health and CMV-seronegative.

This clone has just a few counts. The J gene is TRBJ1-4, the V gene TRBV28; D remains unclear. Germline CDR1 is MDHEN and CDR2 is SYDVKM. The CDR3 sequence is 17 residues long. Between the trimmed V and J ends, which lost 7 bases and 5 bases, there was a span of 23 bases. CDR3 loop: CASTRQSLLAINEKLFF. CDR3 bases: TGTGCCAGCACTCGGCAGTCTTTGTTAGCCATAAATGAAAAACTGTTTTTT.

The V gene is TRBV25-1, the J gene TRBJ2-1; D remains ambiguous. V was cut by 3 bases and J by 2 bases, with 8 bases left in between. Germline loops: CDR1 MGHDK, CDR2 SYGVNS. The CDR3 sequence is 14 residues long. CDR3 sequence (DNA): TGTGCCAGCAGTGAGGCAGTCCCCTACAATGAGCAGTTCTTC. Protein sequence: CASSEAVPYNEQFF.

The chain has TRBV19 and TRBJ2-1; 7 positions match TRBD2. Germline V gene data show CDR1 as LNHDA and CDR2 as SQIVND (reference sequence). There are 17 residues in the CDR3. Unmatched junction bases numbered 9, after V lost 3 bases and J lost 1 base. The CDR3 loop reads CASSIPRERPSYNEQFF. CDR3 nucleotide sequence: TGTGCCAGTAGTATCCCGCGGGAGCGACCTTCCTACAATGAGCAGTTCTTC.

The chain employs TRBV9 and TRBJ2-7; D may be TRBD2 (6 bases). The CDR3 extends over 13 amino acids. V was clipped by 3 bases and J by 7 bases, with 14 bases between them. Germline-derived CDR1 and CDR2 are SGDLS and YYNGEE. CDR3 in amino acids: CASSGGLGGEQYF. The CDR3 DNA is TGTGCCAGCAGCGGCGGACTCGGGGGAGAGCAGTACTTC.

The J gene is TRBJ1-2, the V gene TRBV7-2; 11 nucleotides match TRBD1. The CDR3 has 15 residues. V lost 4 bases to trimming and J lost 2 bases; unmatched junction nucleotides: 3. The germline CDR1 and CDR2 sequences are SGHTA and FQGNSA. The CDR3: CASSSRDRGNYGYTF. The CDR3 DNA sequence: TGTGCCAGCAGCTCCCGGGACAGGGGGAACTATGGCTACACCTTC.

This chain joins TRBV5-1 and TRBJ1-2, with D hard to call. This CDR3 spans 14 amino acids. V was shortened by 0 bases and J by 6 bases, with 12 bases between the two germline ends. Germline values: CDR1 SGHRS, CDR2 YFSETQ. CDR3 protein: CASSLARQQDGYTF. Written as DNA, the CDR3 is TGCGCCAGCAGCTTGGCCAGGCAGCAAGATGGCTACACCTTC. The full variable domain, in which reference TRBV5-1 and TRBJ1-2 provide the parts outside the CDR3, is KAGVTQTPRYLIKTRGQQVTLSCSPISGHRSVSWYQQTPGQGLQFLFEYFSETQRNKGNFPGRFSGRQFSNSRSEMNVSTLELGDSALYLCASSLARQQDGYTFGSGTRLTVV.

The V call is TRBV29-1, the J call TRBJ2-3, with a tentative D call TRBD2 (7 bases). V was clipped by 8 bases and J by 7 bases, with 22 bases between them. Germline CDR1 and CDR2: SQVTM and ANQGSEA. The CDR3 totals 14 residues. The CDR3 loop is CSLTGGHVPYTQYF. DNA for the CDR3: TGCAGCCTTACGGGGGGACACGTTCCTTATACGCAGTATTTT.

The gene calls are TRBV6-1 and TRBJ1-5; D gene ambiguous. This CDR3 comprises 14 residues. Trimming took off 6 bases at V and 0 bases at J, with 9 bases between the two ends. CDR1 and CDR2 from the germline V gene are MNHNS and SASEGT. The CDR3 nucleotides read TGTGCCAGCAGCCTCGTCAGTAGCAATCAGCCCCAGCATTTT. Translation gives CASSLVSSNQPQHF.

About this clone itself: Since a much larger clone is just one base distant, this may be a read error. The V and J genes are TRBV6-1 and TRBJ2-7, with TRBD2 as a possible D gene (6 bases). There are 12 residues in the CDR3. The V gene's germline CDR1 is MNHNS and CDR2 SASEGT. V dropped 6 bases and J dropped 4 bases, with 10 bases sitting between them. CDR3 bases: TGTGCCAGCAGCCTGGGGGGTTACGAGCAGTACTTC. This encodes CASSLGGYEQYF.

This clone was detected only once. This chain links TRBV29-1 with TRBJ1-2; no definite D call. This CDR3 comprises 12 residues. Germline loops: CDR1 SQVTM, CDR2 ANQGSEA. Trimming removed 6 bases at V and 7 bases at J, with 15 bases between. The CDR3 DNA follows: TGCAGCGTGTCAAACCAGTTCACTGGCTACACCTTC. It specifies CSVSNQFTGYTF.

This chain joins TRBV6-1 and TRBJ2-3, with D tentatively TRBD2 (6 bases). Germline CDR1 and CDR2: MNHNS and SASEGT. Trimming pared 8 bases from V and 0 bases from J, leaving 12 bases between. The CDR3 is made up of 14 amino acids. CDR3 coding DNA: TGTGCCAGCCGGGGGACTTCTAGCACAGATACGCAGTATTTT. Protein: CASRGTSSTDTQYF.

The genes are TRBV7-9 and TRBJ2-1, with 14 bases matching TRBD2. Trimming cost V 7 bases and J 10 bases; bases outside gene matches: 6. The CDR3 consists of 14 residues. Germline values: CDR1 SEHNR, CDR2 FQNEAQ (reference sequence). The CDR3 loop reads CASIGLAGGLEQFF. CDR3 nucleotides: TGTGCCAGCATCGGACTAGCGGGGGGATTAGAGCAGTTCTTC.

V is TRBV30 and J is TRBJ2-1, with D possibly matching TRBD2 (6 bases). The CDR3 sequence is 15 residues long. Trimming took off 5 bases at V and 3 bases at J, with 17 bases between the two ends. The germline V gene encodes CDR1 GTSNPN and CDR2 SVGIG (reference sequence). The CDR3 spells CAWDEQAGIYNEQFF. The CDR3 DNA is TGTGCCTGGGACGAGCAAGCGGGCATCTACAATGAGCAGTTCTTC. Using reference TRBV30 and TRBJ2-1 for the parts outside the CDR3, the full variable domain is SQTIHQWPATLVQPVGSPLSLECTVEGTSNPNLYWYRQAAGRGLQLLFYSVGIGQISSEVPQNLSASRPQDRQFILSSKKLLLSDSGFYLCAWDEQAGIYNEQFFGPGTRLTVL.

For this clone: At the DNA level, this CDR3 is encoded by other sequences in the same sample as well. The chain recombines TRBV27 with TRBJ2-3; D gene ambiguous. V lost 6 bases to trimming and J lost 2 bases, with 6 bases between them. Germline V gene lookup returns CDR1 MNHEY and CDR2 SMNVEV (reference sequence). The CDR3 has 12 amino acids. CDR3 nucleotide sequence: TGTGCCAGCAGCCCTTCCACAGATACGCAGTATTTT. Translated, it gives CASSPSTDTQYF.

CDR3 bases: TGTGCCTGGAGTGAACAGATTCTGGCCTATGGCTACACCTTC. Encoded protein: CAWSEQILAYGYTF. The chain carries TRBV30 and TRBJ1-2; no definite D call. Germline V gene sequence: CDR1 GTSNPN, CDR2 SVGIG (reference sequence). The V end was cut by 1 base, the J end by 4 bases, with 13 bases between. The CDR3 spans 14 residues.

This clone was counted between two and nine times. The CDR3 sequence is CASSLFMGTSGNRNEQFF. For the CDR3, the DNA is TGCGCCAGCAGCTTGTTCATGGGGACTAGCGGCAACCGCAATGAGCAGTTCTTC. This sequence joins TRBV5-1 and TRBJ2-1; 11 bases line up with TRBD2. CDR1 is SGHRS, CDR2 YFSETQ, per germline. J gave up 6 bases and V 1 base, and 12 bases lay outside the gene matches. There are 18 residues in the CDR3.

V is TRBV4-1 and J is TRBJ2-7, with D possibly TRBD2 on 5 matching bases. The CDR3 runs to 15 residues. Germline CDR1 is MGHRA and CDR2 is YSYEKL. Trimming removed 5 bases at V and 4 bases at J, with 18 bases between. The DNA of the CDR3 is TGCGCCAGCAGCTCCCCACCCCCTAGCTTTTACGAGCAGTACTTC. Its translation: CASSSPPPSFYEQYF.